Listed here are 17 T cell receptor beta chains from one sample, sequenced in a study of post-analysis software for immune sequencing data (dated by TCRdb to the mid-2010s). These TCRs' antigens remain unknown. Library prep was done by PCR. Sequencing relied on an Illumina HiSeq 2500. Unique molecular identifiers were incorporated into TCR beta cDNA libraries to reduce PCR and sequencing biases. TCRdb ran its own pipeline on the public reads, namely fastp trimming at Q25 and MiXCR clone calling, and kept in-frame beta chains. Each CDR3 protein gets just one entry, which takes the most common genes and DNA from the rows behind it. For this sample there are 650,000 to 850,000 distinct CDR3 sequences; just over 45% appear just once. The top ten constitute roughly 4.4% of the sample. What the study reported, not specific to this receptor: Patients showed significantly higher frequencies than controls for a handful of TRBV segments, among them TRBV5-6, TRBV5-1 and TRBV20-1.

Sequencing was performed on blood. The receptor source for this set is a girl aged 10 to 17 with multiple sclerosis.

This clonotype was detected only a few times. The rearrangement uses TRBV6-5 and TRBJ1-6, with D perhaps TRBD1 (6 bases). The CDR3 spans 15 residues. Germline lookup yields CDR1 MNHEY and CDR2 SVGAGI. V shed 3 bases and J shed 9 bases, with 15 bases lying between them. The CDR3 here is CASSYRGAQGSPLHF. The CDR3 DNA reads as TGTGCCAGCAGTTATAGGGGGGCGCAAGGTTCACCCCTCCACTTT.

The chain uses TRBV7-2 and TRBJ2-2; 9 nucleotides match TRBD1. Germline CDR1 and CDR2: SGHTA and FQGNSA. The CDR3 runs to 13 residues. Unmatched junction bases numbered 4, after V lost 1 base and J lost 13 bases. The CDR3 sequence: CASSLGGQGRLFF. CDR3 DNA: TGTGCCAGCAGCTTAGGGGGACAGGGAAGGCTGTTTTTT.

This clonotype was picked up a small number of times. The chain is built from TRBV27 and TRBJ2-5; TRBD2 might be the D (5 bases). V gave up 0 bases and J gave up 7 bases, with 18 bases separating them. The germline V gene has CDR1 MNHEY and CDR2 SMNVEV (reference sequence). This CDR3 contains 16 residues. In DNA form, the CDR3 reads TGTGCCAGCAGTTTATCGGTCGGGGATGTTATGGGGACCCAGTACTTC. This sequence encodes CASSLSVGDVMGTQYF.

The V call is TRBV20-1, the J call TRBJ2-3; D uncertain. This CDR3 contains 12 residues. The germline V gene has CDR1 DFQATT and CDR2 SNEGSKA (reference sequence). In DNA form, the CDR3 reads TGCACCGTCTCTCCTAGGGAAGATACGCAGTATTTT. It codes for CTVSPREDTQYF.

The CDR3 loop reads CASSYRSAYEQYF. The DNA of the CDR3 is TGTGCCAGCAGTTACCGGAGCGCTTACGAGCAGTACTTC. The chain has TRBV6-5 and TRBJ2-7; D remains ambiguous. The CDR3 is 13 amino acids. Trimming took off 2 bases at V and 4 bases at J, with 9 bases between the two ends. Germline V lookup: CDR1 MNHEY, CDR2 SVGAGI.

As regards this clonotype: A read error may produce the germline difference seen at one junction end. The rearrangement joins TRBV6-5 to TRBJ2-2, with unresolved D. CDR3 length equals 13 residues. CDR1 MNHEY and CDR2 SVGAGI come from the germline V gene. The CDR3 nucleotides are TGTGCCAGCAGTTACGCTAACACTGGGGAGCTGTTTTTT. This codes for CASSYANTGELFF.

Ten or more counts support this clonotype. This chain uses TRBV18 with TRBJ1-2, with TRBD1 matching over 7 bases. Germline trimming cut 3 bases from V and 1 base from J; bases unmatched to any gene: 2. Germline-derived CDR1 and CDR2 are KGHSH and LQKENI. The CDR3 is 14 amino acids. Here the CDR3 reads CASSPGQINYGYTF. Here the CDR3 DNA reads TGTGCCAGCTCACCGGGACAGATTAACTATGGCTACACCTTC. Variable domain in full (rest from reference TRBV18 and TRBJ1-2): NAGVMQNPRHLVRRRGQEARLRCSPMKGHSHVYWYRQLPEEGLKFMVYLQKENIIDESGMPKERFSAEFPKEGPSILRIQQVVRGDSAAYFCASSPGQINYGYTFGSGTRLTVV.

This clonotype appeared a few times. The chain has TRBV6-6 and TRBJ2-1; D gene uncertain. The length of the CDR3 is 17 residues. V was shortened by 4 bases and J by 1 base, with 17 bases between the two germline ends. The germline V gene encodes CDR1 MNHNY and CDR2 SVGAGI (reference sequence). This CDR3 reads CASSFKSTMSSYNEQFF. For the CDR3, the DNA is TGTGCCAGCAGTTTTAAAAGCACCATGTCGTCCTACAATGAGCAGTTCTTC.

This sequence joins TRBV27 and TRBJ1-5; 9 bases are a match to TRBD1. V was clipped by 7 bases and J by 8 bases; unmatched bases: 9. In germline, CDR1 is MNHEY, CDR2 SMNVEV (reference sequence). The CDR3 extends over 14 amino acids. The CDR3 region has the DNA TGTGCCAGCAAGGGGACAGGGAGGTTTGAGCCCCAGCATTTT. Its protein product is CASKGTGRFEPQHF.

The sample holds one count of this clonotype. This rearrangement joins TRBV12-3 or TRBV12-4 to TRBJ2-5; D is tentatively TRBD1 or TRBD2 (7 bases each). Trimming removed 6 bases at V and 11 bases at J, with 16 bases between. CDR3 length equals 12 residues. The CDR3 DNA sequence: TGTGCCAGCAGCCGGGACAGCGGGGAGCAGTACTTC. Protein: CASSRDSGEQYF.

The V call is TRBV3-1, the J call TRBJ2-5; D is possibly TRBD1 (7 bases). The CDR3 extends over 14 amino acids. V lost 3 bases, J lost 4 bases, and 12 bases lay in between. The germline gives CDR1 LGHDT, CDR2 YNNKEL (reference sequence). CDR3 nucleotide sequence: TGTGCCAGCAGCCATGGAGGGGGCGGAGAGACCCAGTACTTC. It specifies CASSHGGGGETQYF.

This clonotype showed up just a few times. J is TRBJ2-7 and V is TRBV5-1; 13 bases are a match to TRBD2. Germline values: CDR1 SGHRS, CDR2 YFSETQ. The CDR3 spans 16 residues. After removal of 4 bases from V and 3 bases from J, the junction contained 7 bases not matched to a gene. CDR3 sequence: CASSPGTSGTLYEQYF. The CDR3 DNA is TGCGCCAGCAGCCCAGGGACTAGCGGGACGCTCTACGAGCAGTACTTC.

The rearrangement links TRBV7-2 to TRBJ2-7; a weak D match, TRBD1 (6 bases). Between the trimmed V and J ends, which lost 0 bases and 2 bases, there was a span of 8 bases. Per germline, CDR1 SGHTA and CDR2 FQGNSA. The CDR3 sequence is 14 residues long. The DNA of the CDR3 is TGTGCCAGCAGCTTAGCGGACAGCACCTACGAGCAGTACTTC. As protein: CASSLADSTYEQYF.

The CDR3 loop is CASRPIPGTYLELAKNIQYF. The CDR3, as DNA: TGTGCCAGCAGACCCATTCCCGGGACATATCTAGAGCTAGCCAAAAACATTCAGTACTTC. The chain has TRBV27 and TRBJ2-4; tentative D call: TRBD1 (6 bases). Germline assignment: CDR1 MNHEY and CDR2 SMNVEV (reference sequence). The CDR3 loop spans 20 amino acids. Trimming removed 6 bases at V and 0 bases at J, with 27 bases between.

To note about this clonotype: The junction shows a germline mismatch at one end, possibly a read error. This chain uses TRBV12-3 or TRBV12-4 with TRBJ1-5, with D possibly being TRBD1 (5 bases). The CDR3 loop spans 14 amino acids. This CDR3 is CVSSLSGTDQPQHF. Here the CDR3 DNA reads TGTGTCAGCAGTTTATCAGGGACCGATCAGCCCCAGCATTTT.

This clonotype was seen only a few times. V is TRBV12-3 or TRBV12-4 and J is TRBJ1-1; TRBD1 matches 8 bases. V lost 6 bases to trimming and J lost 5 bases; unmatched junction nucleotides: 5. CDR3 length: 13 residues. CDR3 sequence: CASSGQGATEAFF. Here the CDR3 DNA reads TGTGCCAGCAGCGGCCAGGGGGCTACTGAAGCTTTCTTT.

This clonotype was detected a few times. DNA for the CDR3: TGCGCCAGCAGCTTGGCCACCCCACAGGGGGGTTATGGCTACACCTTC. Its protein is CASSLATPQGGYGYTF. The V call is TRBV5-1, the J call TRBJ1-2, with 8 bases aligning to TRBD1. The CDR3 contains 16 residues. Germline V gene sequence: CDR1 SGHRS, CDR2 YFSETQ. The trim removed 0 bases at V and 5 bases at J, leaving 9 bases unmatched.